Below are 12 T cell receptor beta chains sequenced from a single sample in a study of monozygotic twins with inflammatory bowel disease. TCRdb reworked the 5' RACE reads into one entry per CDR3 protein, no DNA. The sample's table shows roughly 170,000 distinct CDR3 sequences. Material: blood. Source of these receptors: a human donor with ulcerative colitis or Crohn's disease, or a healthy co-twin of an affected twin (not recorded which).

V and J are TRBV5-1 and TRBJ2-3. Germline V gene data show CDR1 as SGHRS and CDR2 as YFSETQ. This CDR3 region has 15 residues. CDR3: CASSLSSVPTDTQYF.

The chain joins TRBV12-2 to TRBJ2-7; the D gene TCRdb calls, TRBD1, cannot be checked with no DNA. TRBV12-2 is noted as a pseudogene. The CDR3 consists of 15 residues. CDR3 sequence reads: CASRPKDIILYEQYF.

The chain recombines TRBV5-5 with TRBJ1-4; the D call of TRBD1 rests on TCRdb alone, since no DNA is present to check it. This CDR3 has 15 amino acids. The germline V gene has CDR1 SGHKS and CDR2 YYEKEE (reference sequence). The CDR3 here is CASSWSGTGEEKLFF.

This chain connects TRBV5-6 to TRBJ2-3; TCRdb outputs TRBD1, but without DNA this stays unchecked. The CDR3 totals 13 residues. Germline CDR1 is SGHDT and CDR2 is YYEEEE. CDR3 amino acids: CASSRGQGDTQYF.

The chain has TRBV5-1 and TRBJ1-5; TCRdb lists TRBD1, though no DNA is available to test this call. This CDR3 region has 15 residues. Germline V CDR1 and CDR2: SGHRS, YFSETQ. CDR3 loop: CASSLTGDSNQPQHF.

This chain joins TRBV5-1 and TRBJ2-5; without DNA, the TCRdb call of TRBD2 cannot be checked. CDR1 is SGHRS, CDR2 YFSETQ, per germline. This CDR3 comprises 16 residues. The CDR3 sequence is CASSSSLAGVQETQYF.

The chain combines TRBV5-1 with TRBJ1-2. Per the germline V gene, CDR1 is SGHRS and CDR2 is YFSETQ. This CDR3 is 15 amino acids long. CDR3 sequence reads: CASSLGGELLYGYTF. The full variable domain, completed using reference TRBV5-1 and TRBJ1-2, is KAGVTQTPRYLIKTRGQQVTLSCSPISGHRSVSWYQQTPGQGLQFLFEYFSETQRNKGNFPGRFSGRQFSNSRSEMNVSTLELGDSALYLCASSLGGELLYGYTFGSGTRLTVV.

The chain combines TRBV27 with TRBJ2-3; the D call from TCRdb, TRBD1, cannot be confirmed without DNA. Per the germline V gene, CDR1 is MNHEY and CDR2 is SMNVEV (reference sequence). This CDR3 is built from 16 residues. CDR3 loop: CASSLSRRVPTDTQYF.

This chain links TRBV7-3 with TRBJ1-1. CDR3 length equals 14 residues. CDR1 is SGHTA and CDR2 is FQGTGA in the germline V gene. CDR3 protein: CASSMLPTDTEAFF.

J is TRBJ2-7 and V is TRBV7-9; checking the TCRdb D call of TRBD1 is not possible without DNA. Germline CDR1 SEHNR, CDR2 FQNEAQ (reference sequence). The CDR3 runs to 14 residues. The CDR3 is CASSPPDRVYEQYF.

The rearrangement uses TRBV12-3 or TRBV12-4 and TRBJ2-1; TCRdb names TRBD1, which stays unverified in the absence of DNA. The CDR3 is 14 residues long. The CDR3 loop is CASRLGGAYNEQFF.

The rearrangement links TRBV20-1 to TRBJ2-5; TCRdb designates TRBD2, a call that cannot be tested without DNA. CDR3 length: 13 residues. Germline V lookup: CDR1 DFQATT, CDR2 SNEGSKA (reference sequence). CDR3 sequence: CSARQAGAGGPYF.